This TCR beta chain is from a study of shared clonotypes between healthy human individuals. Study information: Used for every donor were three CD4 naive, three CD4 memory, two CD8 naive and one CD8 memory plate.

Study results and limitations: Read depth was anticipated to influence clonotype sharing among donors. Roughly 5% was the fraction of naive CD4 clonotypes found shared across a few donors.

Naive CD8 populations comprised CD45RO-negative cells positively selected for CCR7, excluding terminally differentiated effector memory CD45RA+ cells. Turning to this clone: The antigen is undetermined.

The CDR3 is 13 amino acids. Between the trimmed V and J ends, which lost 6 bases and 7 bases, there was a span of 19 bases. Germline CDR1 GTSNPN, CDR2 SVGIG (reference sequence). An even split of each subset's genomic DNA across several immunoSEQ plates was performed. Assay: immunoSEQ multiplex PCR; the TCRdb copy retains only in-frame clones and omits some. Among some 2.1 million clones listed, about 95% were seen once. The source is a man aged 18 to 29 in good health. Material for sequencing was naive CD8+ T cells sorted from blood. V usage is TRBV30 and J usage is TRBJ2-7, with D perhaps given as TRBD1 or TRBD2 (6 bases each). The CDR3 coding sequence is TGTGCCTGCTGGGGGACGGGGGCGTATGAGCAGTACTTC. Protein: CACWGTGAYEQYF.